This T cell receptor beta chain was observed in a study of shared clonotypes between healthy human individuals. This CDR3 contains 11 residues. V lost 2 bases and J lost 8, with 4 bases in between. Germline V gives CDR1 KGHSH, CDR2 LQKENI. The assay was immunoSEQ multiplex PCR, and TCRdb's table has in-frame clones only and misses some. This sample has some 2 million clones, with 90% to 95% found just once. Sequencing input: naive CD4+ T cells sorted from blood. This sample's subset: CD45RA+ positively selected. The receptor was derived from a young man in good health. V is TRBV18 and J is TRBJ2-1, with no clear D. CDR3 loop: CASSPFDEQFF. DNA for the CDR3: TGTGCCAGCTCACCATTCGATGAGCAGTTCTTC.